This T cell receptor beta chain was recovered during a study of cytomegalovirus exposure and HLA in healthy donors. In regard to this clone: Its antigen is unidentified. An end of the junction does not agree with germline; a read error may underlie this.

The table came from immunoSEQ multiplex PCR; TCRdb's copy has only in-frame clones and leaves some out. The sample yields approximately 200,000 clones, 81% seen once. The CDR3 runs to 13 residues. In germline, CDR1 is SNHLY, CDR2 FYNNEI. Study conclusions and caveats: The study recorded some 160 TCR beta chains that were cytomegalovirus-associated.

The sample taken for sequencing was PBMCs. The rearrangement links TRBV2 to TRBJ1-2; D possibly corresponds to TRBD1 (5 bases). This receptor was taken from a woman in her twenties or thirties in good health and CMV-seronegative. The CDR3 DNA reads TGTGCCAGCACTGAAGGGCAGGGTTATGGCTACACCTTC. Translating it yields CASTEGQGYGYTF.